Sequencing of this T cell receptor (beta chain) was carried out in a study of cytomegalovirus exposure and HLA in healthy donors. V lost 1 base and J lost 9; bases outside the gene matches: 12. The CDR3 extends over 15 amino acids. The germline V gene encodes CDR1 SQVTM and CDR2 ANQGSEA. Study-wide results and caveats: Later on, analysis showed that most CMV-associated TCR beta chains appeared to be HLA-restricted. It was fewer than 200 TCR beta chains that were listed as cytomegalovirus-associated.

60 Vbeta and 13 Jbeta primers were used in PCR. Assay: immunoSEQ multiplex PCR; the TCRdb copy retains only in-frame clones and omits some. The data hold roughly 100,000 clones, with about three quarters observed a single time. Turning to this clone: Its antigen is not known.

The receptor comes from a man aged 40-49 years in good health and CMV-seronegative. Material for sequencing was PBMCs. The V gene is TRBV29-1, the J gene TRBJ2-1, with 7 bases aligning to TRBD2. CDR3 loop: CSVEGLSGVFIEQFF. The CDR3 nucleotides are TGCAGCGTTGAAGGACTAAGCGGGGTATTCATTGAGCAGTTCTTC.